Following are 10 T cell receptor beta chains from one sample sequenced in a study of T cell responses to AZD1222 COVID-19 vaccine. Clones were sequenced by immunoSEQ multiplex PCR, and TCRdb holds only the in-frame ones, with some missing. The sample includes more than 150,000 clones, 92% of them seen just once. The starting material was peripheral blood, obtained on day 0 of AZD1222 vaccination. These receptors all come from an adult in good health.

The CDR3 spells CASTGATGVVNTEAFF. CDR3 bases: TGTGCCAGCACCGGTGCGACAGGAGTGGTGAACACTGAAGCTTTCTTT. The chain employs TRBV28 and TRBJ1-1; D may be TRBD1 (6 bases). The CDR3 loop spans 16 amino acids. Germline V gene sequence: CDR1 MDHEN, CDR2 SYDVKM. Trimming stripped 7 bases from V and 0 bases from J, with 18 bases between.

CDR3 sequence reads: CASRFGGGQVRGNEQFF. The DNA for the CDR3 is TGCGCCAGCAGATTCGGTGGCGGTCAGGTTCGGGGGAATGAGCAGTTCTTC. V usage is TRBV5-1 and J usage is TRBJ2-1, with D possibly TRBD2 on 6 matching bases. V shed 5 bases and J shed 7 bases, with 25 bases lying between them. Germline V gene data show CDR1 as SGHRS and CDR2 as YFSETQ. This CDR3 region has 17 residues.

The rearrangement uses TRBV4-3 and TRBJ1-3; 7 bases are shared with TRBD1. V was clipped by 0 bases and J by 0 bases; unmatched bases: 5. Germline V gene sequence: CDR1 LGHNA, CDR2 YSLEER. The CDR3 contains 17 residues. The DNA for the CDR3 is TGCGCCAGCAGCCAAGACTGGGGGGACAGCTCTGGAAACACCATATATTTT. This gives the protein CASSQDWGDSSGNTIYF.

To note about this clone: Other DNA sequences in this sample translate to the same CDR3. The V gene is TRBV27, the J gene TRBJ2-1, with a tentative D call TRBD1 (5 bases). The V gene's germline CDR1 is MNHEY and CDR2 SMNVEV (reference sequence). Trimming removed 2 bases from V and 6 bases from J, with 5 bases in between. The CDR3 has 12 amino acids. CDR3 sequence: CASSLRGNEQFF. The CDR3 nucleotides are TGTGCCAGCAGTTTAAGGGGCAATGAGCAGTTCTTC.

This clone was counted once. The V gene is TRBV7-8, the J gene TRBJ2-2; 7 bases agree with TRBD2. The CDR3 loop spans 14 amino acids. From germline, CDR1 is SGHVS and CDR2 FQNEAQ. Trimming took 7 bases from V and 3 from J; bases not matched to a gene: 5. The CDR3 protein is CASIAGEYTGELFF. DNA for the CDR3: TGTGCCAGCATCGCGGGAGAATACACCGGGGAGCTGTTTTTT.

V gene TRBV5-1 combines with J gene TRBJ1-1, with a possible D match to TRBD1 (6 bases). The germline V gene has CDR1 SGHRS and CDR2 YFSETQ. V was trimmed by 4 bases and J by 1 base, leaving 11 bases between them. The CDR3 is made up of 14 amino acids. The CDR3 sequence: CASSPQGGNTEAFF. CDR3 coding DNA: TGCGCCAGCAGCCCTCAAGGGGGGAACACTGAAGCTTTCTTT.

The table lists this clone with a count of one. The rearrangement links TRBV9 to TRBJ2-3; D ambiguous. V dropped 3 bases and J dropped 7 bases, with 21 bases sitting between them. The CDR3 extends over 16 amino acids. Germline-derived CDR1 and CDR2 are SGDLS and YYNGEE. The DNA of the CDR3 is TGTGCCAGCAGCGATATCATAGACTCCGAATTGAATACGCAGTATTTT. It translates to CASSDIIDSELNTQYF.

This clone was seen more than once but under ten times. The chain combines TRBV6-5 with TRBJ2-1; no clear D gene. Looked up from germline, CDR1 is MNHEY and CDR2 is SVGAGI. This CDR3 comprises 13 residues. Deletions cut 5 bases from V and 6 bases from J, with 11 bases between. The CDR3 region has the DNA TGTGCCAGCAGTAGAGACTGGTCCAATGAGCAGTTCTTC. Its protein product is CASSRDWSNEQFF.

This chain joins TRBV7-2 and TRBJ1-6, with a possible D match to TRBD1 (5 bases). Trimming took 5 bases from V and 13 from J, leaving 15 bases between them. Germline assignment: CDR1 SGHTA and CDR2 FQGNSA. The CDR3 loop spans 13 amino acids. As DNA, the CDR3 is TGTGCCAGCAGCCCTGAGAGGGGTAGGCCCCTCCACTTT. Translation gives CASSPERGRPLHF.

The V gene is TRBV29-1, the J gene TRBJ1-3, with 9 bases lining up with TRBD1. This CDR3 contains 13 residues. Germline V gene data show CDR1 as SQVTM and CDR2 as ANQGSEA. J was trimmed by 7 bases and V by 3 bases; bases with no gene match: 4. The CDR3 loop reads CSVEGTGWNTIYF. The CDR3 DNA reads as TGCAGCGTTGAGGGGACAGGGTGGAACACCATATATTTT.